The sequence of this T cell receptor beta chain was determined in a study of blood T cell repertoires in COVID-19. Study-wide background: In each case, the material was cDNA or gDNA derived from T cells, B-cell-depleted T cells, or PBMCs.

As processed by the authors: Estimation of nucleated cell counts was performed using reference gene primer amplification. The protocol was immunoSEQ multiplex PCR, while the TCRdb copy is restricted to in-frame clones and leaves out a portion. For V, J and clone size, that table is used; D and trimming come from the DNA. The table includes hundreds of thousands of clones, 87% detected once. Sample: PBMCs or T cells enriched from blood (not recorded which). The clonotype originates from a woman in her twenties or thirties with acute COVID-19.

Written as DNA, the CDR3 is TGTGCCAGCAGCCATGCGAGCGGACTGTTTTTT. Translating gives CASSHASGLFF. The chain joins TRBV3-1 (or the pseudogene TRBV3-2) to TRBJ1-4; D call uncertain. CDR3 length: 11 residues. Germline V gene data show CDR1 as LGHDT and CDR2 as YNNKEL (reference sequence). Trimming cost V 3 bases and J 13 bases, with 9 bases left between them.